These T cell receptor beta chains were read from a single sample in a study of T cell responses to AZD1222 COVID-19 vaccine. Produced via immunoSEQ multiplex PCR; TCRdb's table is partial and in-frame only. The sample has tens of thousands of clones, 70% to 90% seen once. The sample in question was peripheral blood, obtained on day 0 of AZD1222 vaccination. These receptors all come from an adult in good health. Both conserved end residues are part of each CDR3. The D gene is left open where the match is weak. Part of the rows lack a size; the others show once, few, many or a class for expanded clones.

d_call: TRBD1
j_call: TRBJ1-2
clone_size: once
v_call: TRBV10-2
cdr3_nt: TGCGCCAGCAGTGTCAATCCGACAGGGGACTCTGGCTACACCTTC
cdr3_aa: CASSVNPTGDSGYTF

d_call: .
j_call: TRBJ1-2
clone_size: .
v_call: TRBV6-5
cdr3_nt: TGTGCCAGCAGTTCCCCCTCCGGGAAAGCTTATGGCTACACCTTC
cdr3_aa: CASSSPSGKAYGYTF

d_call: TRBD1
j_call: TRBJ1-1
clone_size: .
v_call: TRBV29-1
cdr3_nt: TGCAGCGTTGACCGGGACAGGGTAAGGGCTGAAGCTTTCTTT
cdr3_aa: CSVDRDRVRAEAFF

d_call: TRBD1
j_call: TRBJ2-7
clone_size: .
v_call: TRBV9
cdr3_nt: TGTGCCAGCAGCGTGACAGGGAACTCCTACGAGCAGTACTTC
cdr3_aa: CASSVTGNSYEQYF

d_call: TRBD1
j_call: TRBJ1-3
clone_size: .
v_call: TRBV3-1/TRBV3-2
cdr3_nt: TGTGCCAGCAGCCAAGTGGGGACAGGCGGAAACACCATATATTTT
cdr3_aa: CASSQVGTGGNTIYF

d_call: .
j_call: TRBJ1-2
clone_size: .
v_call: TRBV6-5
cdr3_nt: TGTGCCAGCAGACCATCCGGGGGGGCGCTGGGCTACACCTTC
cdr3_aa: CASRPSGGALGYTF

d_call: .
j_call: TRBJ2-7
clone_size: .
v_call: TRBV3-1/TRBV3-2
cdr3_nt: TGTGCCAGCAGCCAAAGGGCGGCGGACTACGAGCAGTACTTC
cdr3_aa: CASSQRAADYEQYF

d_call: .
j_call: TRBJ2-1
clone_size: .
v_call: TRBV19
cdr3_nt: TGTGCCAGTAGTATCCGCAGGGGTCGAATAGGTGAGCAGTTCTTC
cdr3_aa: CASSIRRGRIGEQFF

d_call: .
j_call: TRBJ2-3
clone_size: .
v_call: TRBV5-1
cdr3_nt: TGCGCCAGCAGCTTGGTTGATACGCAGTATTTT
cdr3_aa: CASSLVDTQYF

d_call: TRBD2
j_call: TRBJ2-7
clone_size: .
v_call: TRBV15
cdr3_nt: TGTGCCACCAGCAGACTTATAGGGGAGGGAACCTACGAGCAGTACTTC
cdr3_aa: CATSRLIGEGTYEQYF

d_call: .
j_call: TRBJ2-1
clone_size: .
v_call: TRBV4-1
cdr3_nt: TGCGCCAGCGGGGAAGGATGGCCGAGCTCCTACAATGAGCAGTTCTTC
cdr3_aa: CASGEGWPSSYNEQFF

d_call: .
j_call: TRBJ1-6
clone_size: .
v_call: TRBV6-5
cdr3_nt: TGTGCCAGCAGCCGCCAGGGAGATAATTCACCCCTCCACTTT
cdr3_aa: CASSRQGDNSPLHF

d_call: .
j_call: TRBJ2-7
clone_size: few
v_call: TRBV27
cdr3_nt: TGTGCCAGCAGCTCCGGGGCTAACGAGCAGTACTTC
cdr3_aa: CASSSGANEQYF

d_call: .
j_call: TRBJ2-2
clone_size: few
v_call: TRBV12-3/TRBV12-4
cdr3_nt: TGTGCCAGCAGTTTACTTCACACCGGGGAGCTGTTTTTT
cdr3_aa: CASSLLHTGELFF

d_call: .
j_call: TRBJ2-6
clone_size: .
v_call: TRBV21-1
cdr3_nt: TGTGCCAGCAGCACCCCCACAGGGCCAGCCAACGTCCTGACTTTC
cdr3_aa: CASSTPTGPANVLTF

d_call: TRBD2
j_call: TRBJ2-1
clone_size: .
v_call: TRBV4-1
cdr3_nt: TGCGCCAGCAGCCAAGAACCCCTCGGCGGGGGGGCCATGAATGAGCAGTTCTTC
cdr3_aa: CASSQEPLGGGAMNEQFF

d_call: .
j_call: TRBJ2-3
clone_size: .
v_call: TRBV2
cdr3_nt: TGTGCCAGCAGTCCGGAGAGCACAGATACGCAGTATTTT
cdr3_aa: CASSPESTDTQYF

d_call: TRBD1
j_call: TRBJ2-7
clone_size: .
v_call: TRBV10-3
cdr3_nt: TGTGCCGTACAGACAGGGGGCTACGAGCAGTACTTC
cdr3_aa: CAVQTGGYEQYF

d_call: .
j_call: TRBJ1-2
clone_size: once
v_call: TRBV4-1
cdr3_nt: TGCGCCAGCAGCCAAGTCGGAGGGAACTATGGCTACACCTTC
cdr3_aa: CASSQVGGNYGYTF

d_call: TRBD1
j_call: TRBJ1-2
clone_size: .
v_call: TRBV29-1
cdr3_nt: TGCAGCGTCCGACTTCAGGGGGCTCGCTATGGCTACACCTTC
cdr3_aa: CSVRLQGARYGYTF

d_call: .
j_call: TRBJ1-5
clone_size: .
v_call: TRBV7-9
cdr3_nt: TGTGCCAGCAGCTTAGACGATCAGCCCCAGCATTTT
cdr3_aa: CASSLDDQPQHF

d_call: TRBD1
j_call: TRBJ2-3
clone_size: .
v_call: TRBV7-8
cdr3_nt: TGTGCCAGCAGCTTAGTGGGGACAGGGGGTACAGATACGCAGTATTTT
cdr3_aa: CASSLVGTGGTDTQYF

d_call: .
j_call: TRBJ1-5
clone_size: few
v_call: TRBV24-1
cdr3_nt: TGTGCCACCAGTGATGACAGGTCTTATCAGCCCCAGCATTTT
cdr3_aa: CATSDDRSYQPQHF

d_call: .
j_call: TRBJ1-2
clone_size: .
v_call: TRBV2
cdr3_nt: TGTGCCAGCGCTGGGCCCTCCGGCTATGGCTACACCTTC
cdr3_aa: CASAGPSGYGYTF

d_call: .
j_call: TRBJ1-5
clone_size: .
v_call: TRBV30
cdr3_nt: TGTGCCTGGACTAGGGGGATCAATCAGCCCCAGCATTTT
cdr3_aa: CAWTRGINQPQHF